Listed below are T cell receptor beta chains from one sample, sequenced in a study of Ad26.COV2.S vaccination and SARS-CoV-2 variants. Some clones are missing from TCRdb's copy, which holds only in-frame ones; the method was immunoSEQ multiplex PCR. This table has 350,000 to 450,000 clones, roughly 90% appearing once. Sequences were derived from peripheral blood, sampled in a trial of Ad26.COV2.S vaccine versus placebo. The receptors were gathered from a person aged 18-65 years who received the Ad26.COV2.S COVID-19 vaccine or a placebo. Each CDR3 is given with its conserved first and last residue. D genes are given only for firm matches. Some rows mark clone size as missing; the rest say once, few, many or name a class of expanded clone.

cdr3_nt: TGTGCCAGCAGCTTGGACTCTGAGCAGTTCTTC; cdr3_aa: CASSLDSEQFF; j_call: TRBJ2-1; v_call: TRBV5-5; cdr3_length: 11; d_call: .; clone_size: .
cdr3_nt: TGTGCCAGCTCGCCTCAGGCGTATAGCAATCAGCCCCAGCATTTT; cdr3_aa: CASSPQAYSNQPQHF; j_call: TRBJ1-5; v_call: TRBV18; cdr3_length: 15; d_call: .; clone_size: once
cdr3_nt: TGTGCCTGGAGTGTTATGGACGGCACAGATACGCAGTATTTT; cdr3_aa: CAWSVMDGTDTQYF; j_call: TRBJ2-3; v_call: TRBV30; cdr3_length: 14; d_call: .; clone_size: .
cdr3_nt: TGTGCCAGCAGCCCCGGGACTAGCGGCTCCTACAATGAGCAGTTCTTC; cdr3_aa: CASSPGTSGSYNEQFF; j_call: TRBJ2-1; v_call: TRBV7-9; cdr3_length: 16; d_call: TRBD2; clone_size: .
cdr3_nt: TGCGCCAGCAGGGGGGAGGGGCTGAAGACCCAGTACTTC; cdr3_aa: CASRGEGLKTQYF; j_call: TRBJ2-5; v_call: TRBV10-2; cdr3_length: 13; d_call: TRBD2; clone_size: .
cdr3_nt: TGTGCCAGCAGGGGCTCCTACGAGCAGTACTTC; cdr3_aa: CASRGSYEQYF; j_call: TRBJ2-7; v_call: TRBV3-1/TRBV3-2; cdr3_length: 11; d_call: .; clone_size: .
cdr3_nt: TGTGCCAGCAGTTTTGCACCTGGGACAGGGCCTAGCGGAAGCTCCTACAATGAGCAGTTCTTC; cdr3_aa: CASSFAPGTGPSGSSYNEQFF; j_call: TRBJ2-1; v_call: TRBV28; cdr3_length: 21; d_call: TRBD1; clone_size: once
cdr3_nt: TGTGCCAGCAGCCACCCTGGGAGAAGGATGCTCTCTGGAAACACCATATATTTT; cdr3_aa: CASSHPGRRMLSGNTIYF; j_call: TRBJ1-3; v_call: TRBV3-1/TRBV3-2; cdr3_length: 18; d_call: .; clone_size: .
cdr3_nt: TGCAGCGTTGGACAGGGGGCCTCTGAAGCTTTCTTT; cdr3_aa: CSVGQGASEAFF; j_call: TRBJ1-1; v_call: TRBV29-1; cdr3_length: 12; d_call: TRBD1; clone_size: .
cdr3_nt: TGTGCCAGCAGCGCCCTGGGGGGGGCAAGTGAGCAGTTCTTC; cdr3_aa: CASSALGGASEQFF; j_call: TRBJ2-1; v_call: TRBV9; cdr3_length: 14; d_call: .; clone_size: .
cdr3_nt: TGTGCCAGCAGCCCCCAGACAGGGGCGAGGAAGTACTTC; cdr3_aa: CASSPQTGARKYF; j_call: TRBJ2-7; v_call: TRBV5-6; cdr3_length: 13; d_call: TRBD1; clone_size: .
cdr3_nt: TGCGCCAGCAGCCAGGGACAGAGTAATTCACCCCTCCACTTT; cdr3_aa: CASSQGQSNSPLHF; j_call: TRBJ1-6; v_call: TRBV5-1; cdr3_length: 14; d_call: TRBD1; clone_size: .
cdr3_nt: TGTGCCAGCAGCAGGGCGGGAGGGAACAATGAGCAGTTCTTC; cdr3_aa: CASSRAGGNNEQFF; j_call: TRBJ2-1; v_call: TRBV7-3; cdr3_length: 14; d_call: TRBD2; clone_size: .
cdr3_nt: TGTGCCACCAGTGATTTGCTGGGACAGGGTTATCAAGAGACCCAGTACTTC; cdr3_aa: CATSDLLGQGYQETQYF; j_call: TRBJ2-5; v_call: TRBV24-1; cdr3_length: 17; d_call: TRBD1; clone_size: .
cdr3_nt: TGTGCCAGCAGCCGCGTTGGACTAGCGAGATACAATGAGCAGTTCTTC; cdr3_aa: CASSRVGLARYNEQFF; j_call: TRBJ2-1; v_call: TRBV11-2; cdr3_length: 16; d_call: TRBD2; clone_size: .
cdr3_nt: TGTGCCAGCAGCCCAGGCCTGGGGAGCACAGATACGCAGTATTTT; cdr3_aa: CASSPGLGSTDTQYF; j_call: TRBJ2-3; v_call: TRBV7-3; cdr3_length: 15; d_call: .; clone_size: .
cdr3_nt: TGTGCCAGCAGCTCACTCGGGGGGGCCCAGCCCCAGCATTTT; cdr3_aa: CASSSLGGAQPQHF; j_call: TRBJ1-5; v_call: TRBV9; cdr3_length: 14; d_call: .; clone_size: .
cdr3_nt: TGTGCCAGCAGTTTCTCTGATAGCAATCAGCCCCAGCATTTT; cdr3_aa: CASSFSDSNQPQHF; j_call: TRBJ1-5; v_call: TRBV27; cdr3_length: 14; d_call: .; clone_size: .
cdr3_nt: TGTGCCAGCAGCATAACCGGGACTACACAAGAGACCCAGTACTTC; cdr3_aa: CASSITGTTQETQYF; j_call: TRBJ2-5; v_call: TRBV7-3; cdr3_length: 15; d_call: TRBD2; clone_size: .
cdr3_nt: TGTGCCATCAGTCCCGGGACTAGCTTCTACGAGCAGTACTTC; cdr3_aa: CAISPGTSFYEQYF; j_call: TRBJ2-7; v_call: TRBV10-3; cdr3_length: 14; d_call: TRBD2; clone_size: once
cdr3_nt: TGTGCTAGTGGTTTGACCCAGGGAGCCTCCTACAATGAGCAGTTCTTC; cdr3_aa: CASGLTQGASYNEQFF; j_call: TRBJ2-1; v_call: TRBV12-5; cdr3_length: 16; d_call: .; clone_size: .
cdr3_nt: TGTGCCAGCAGCTTGGAGGGCAGTAGCTCTGGAAACACCATATATTTT; cdr3_aa: CASSLEGSSSGNTIYF; j_call: TRBJ1-3; v_call: TRBV5-4; cdr3_length: 16; d_call: .; clone_size: .
cdr3_nt: TGTGCCAGCAGTAATCATAGGACCGGGGAGCTGTTTTTT; cdr3_aa: CASSNHRTGELFF; j_call: TRBJ2-2; v_call: TRBV6-5; cdr3_length: 13; d_call: .; clone_size: .
cdr3_nt: TGTGCCAGCAGCCAAGATACGGGCGGTTCTGGGGCCAACGTCCTGACTTTC; cdr3_aa: CASSQDTGGSGANVLTF; j_call: TRBJ2-6; v_call: TRBV4-2; cdr3_length: 17; d_call: .; clone_size: few
cdr3_nt: TGTGCCAGCAGTGCCCAGGGGAGGGAGACCCAGTACTTC; cdr3_aa: CASSAQGRETQYF; j_call: TRBJ2-5; v_call: TRBV2; cdr3_length: 13; d_call: .; clone_size: .
cdr3_nt: TGCAGTGCCGGGGGGAGAGGGACCCAGTACTTC; cdr3_aa: CSAGGRGTQYF; j_call: TRBJ2-5; v_call: TRBV20-1; cdr3_length: 11; d_call: TRBD2; clone_size: .
cdr3_nt: TGTGCCAGCAGTGAACCGACAGCTGGGGCCAACGTCCTGACTTTC; cdr3_aa: CASSEPTAGANVLTF; j_call: TRBJ2-6; v_call: TRBV6-1; cdr3_length: 15; d_call: .; clone_size: .
cdr3_nt: TGTGCCAGCAGTTTAGTATTCGGGGGGAGGACGGAATCCGGGGCCAACGTCCTGACTTTC; cdr3_aa: CASSLVFGGRTESGANVLTF; j_call: TRBJ2-6; v_call: TRBV27; cdr3_length: 20; d_call: TRBD2; clone_size: .
cdr3_nt: TGCAGCGAAGACGGGACATTGGGTTTTAATGGCTACACCTTC; cdr3_aa: CSEDGTLGFNGYTF; j_call: TRBJ1-2; v_call: TRBV29-1; cdr3_length: 14; d_call: .; clone_size: .
cdr3_nt: TGTGCCAGCACCCCGCCCGGTTCCTACGAGCAGTACTTC; cdr3_aa: CASTPPGSYEQYF; j_call: TRBJ2-7; v_call: TRBV28; cdr3_length: 13; d_call: .; clone_size: .
cdr3_nt: TGTGCCAGCAGTTTCCGACTAGCGGGTTTCTACGAGCAGTACTTC; cdr3_aa: CASSFRLAGFYEQYF; j_call: TRBJ2-7; v_call: TRBV27; cdr3_length: 15; d_call: TRBD2; clone_size: .
cdr3_nt: TGTGCCATCAGTACGACGGAAAGTCAGCCCCAGCATTTT; cdr3_aa: CAISTTESQPQHF; j_call: TRBJ1-5; v_call: TRBV10-3; cdr3_length: 13; d_call: .; clone_size: .
cdr3_nt: TGTGCCAGTAGTATAGGGCTACCCCAAGAGACCCAGTACTTC; cdr3_aa: CASSIGLPQETQYF; j_call: TRBJ2-5; v_call: TRBV19; cdr3_length: 14; d_call: .; clone_size: .
cdr3_nt: TGTGCCAGCAGCTTAGATAAAAAACTGTTTTTT; cdr3_aa: CASSLDKKLFF; j_call: TRBJ1-4; v_call: TRBV11-3; cdr3_length: 11; d_call: .; clone_size: .
cdr3_nt: TGTGCCATCAGACCCTCCGGGACAGGCGGGTACGAGCAGTACTTC; cdr3_aa: CAIRPSGTGGYEQYF; j_call: TRBJ2-7; v_call: TRBV10-3; cdr3_length: 15; d_call: TRBD1; clone_size: .
cdr3_nt: TGTGCCAGCAGTTTATCGTCCCGAAATGAGCAGTTCTTC; cdr3_aa: CASSLSSRNEQFF; j_call: TRBJ2-1; v_call: TRBV27; cdr3_length: 13; d_call: .; clone_size: .
cdr3_nt: TGCGCCAGCAGCCGGGCCTTGGACAGGGCTTACGAGCAGTACTTC; cdr3_aa: CASSRALDRAYEQYF; j_call: TRBJ2-7; v_call: TRBV4-3; cdr3_length: 15; d_call: TRBD1; clone_size: .
cdr3_nt: TGTGCCAGCAGTTTAGCGGGGGGGTACAATGAGCAGTTCTTC; cdr3_aa: CASSLAGGYNEQFF; j_call: TRBJ2-1; v_call: TRBV28; cdr3_length: 14; d_call: TRBD2; clone_size: .
cdr3_nt: TGTGCCAGCAGGAAACAGGGGGCGCTTGTAGGCACTGAAGCTTTCTTT; cdr3_aa: CASRKQGALVGTEAFF; j_call: TRBJ1-1; v_call: TRBV28; cdr3_length: 16; d_call: TRBD1; clone_size: .